These T cell receptor beta chains were read from a single sample in a study of blood T cell repertoires in COVID-19. Clones were sequenced by immunoSEQ multiplex PCR, and TCRdb holds only the in-frame ones, with some missing. Here the sample spans 180,000 or so clones, 86% being singletons. Sequencing input: peripheral blood. The receptors stem from a man in his 60s with acute or convalescent COVID-19. The CDR3 runs from the conserved cysteine through the conserved F or W. Fields, in order: D gene, clone size, V gene, J gene, CDR3 DNA, CDR3 protein. D genes are given only for firm matches. Size is omitted from some rows. Given values are once, few, many or a class for expanded clones.

D: NA; size: NA; V: TRBV7-9; J: TRBJ1-1; DNA: TGTGCCAGCAGCCCCCTCATTGGGCCCAGGAGGACTGAAGCTTTCTTT; CDR3: CASSPLIGPRRTEAFF
D: TRBD2; size: NA; V: TRBV5-1; J: TRBJ2-1; DNA: TGCGCCAGCAGCTTGGCGGGGATAGCGGGCGAGCTTTACTACAATGAGCAGTTCTTC; CDR3: CASSLAGIAGELYYNEQFF
D: NA; size: NA; V: TRBV27; J: TRBJ1-5; DNA: TGTGCCAGCAGTTTCACAGGGCCCTATAGCAATCAGCCCCAGCATTTT; CDR3: CASSFTGPYSNQPQHF
D: TRBD1; size: NA; V: TRBV11-2; J: TRBJ2-2; DNA: TGTGCCAGCAGCCCCCGTGGGACAGGAAAGAACACCGGGGAGCTGTTTTTT; CDR3: CASSPRGTGKNTGELFF
D: NA; size: NA; V: TRBV30; J: TRBJ1-5; DNA: TGTGCCTGGAGCCGAGACAGTAGCAATCAGCCCCAGCATTTT; CDR3: CAWSRDSSNQPQHF
D: TRBD1; size: NA; V: TRBV27; J: TRBJ1-1; DNA: TGTGCCACAAAGGACAGGCCGGCCGCTGAAGCTTTCTTT; CDR3: CATKDRPAAEAFF
D: TRBD1; size: NA; V: TRBV3-1/TRBV3-2; J: TRBJ2-3; DNA: TGTGCCAGCAGCCCCCCGACAGGGAGCACAGATACGCAGTATTTT; CDR3: CASSPPTGSTDTQYF
D: NA; size: NA; V: TRBV5-4; J: TRBJ2-1; DNA: TGTGCCAGCAGCCCTGGGCTAGCGCTATACAATGAGCAGTTCTTC; CDR3: CASSPGLALYNEQFF
D: NA; size: NA; V: TRBV19; J: TRBJ2-1; DNA: TGTGCCAGTAGTGCTCCAGGCTACAATGAGCAGTTCTTC; CDR3: CASSAPGYNEQFF
D: NA; size: NA; V: TRBV5-1; J: TRBJ2-3; DNA: TGCGCCAGCAGCTTCAGCGGGCCAGATACGCAGTATTTT; CDR3: CASSFSGPDTQYF
D: TRBD1; size: NA; V: TRBV30; J: TRBJ2-7; DNA: TGTGCCTGGAGTGCGACAGGGGTTGAGTACTTC; CDR3: CAWSATGVEYF
D: TRBD2; size: NA; V: TRBV29-1; J: TRBJ2-7; DNA: TGCAGCGTTGAGCCTTCTAGCGGGGGAGCGGTTCAGTACTTC; CDR3: CSVEPSSGGAVQYF
D: NA; size: NA; V: TRBV24-1; J: TRBJ2-1; DNA: TGTGCCACCAGTGAGGTGGGGGGGCGGCGTGAGCAGTTCTTC; CDR3: CATSEVGGRREQFF
D: NA; size: once; V: TRBV27; J: TRBJ1-4; DNA: TGTGCCAGCAGTTTGAGGGGGGGAGCCGGAAAACTGTTTTTT; CDR3: CASSLRGGAGKLFF
D: TRBD1; size: NA; V: TRBV5-1; J: TRBJ2-2; DNA: TGCGCCAGCAGGGCAGACAGGGGGCGCGGAACCGGGGAGCTGTTTTTT; CDR3: CASRADRGRGTGELFF
D: TRBD1; size: NA; V: TRBV11-2; J: TRBJ2-3; DNA: TGTGCCAGCAGCCCGGACAGGGGAGGCACAGATACGCAGTATTTT; CDR3: CASSPDRGGTDTQYF
D: NA; size: NA; V: TRBV6-1; J: TRBJ1-4; DNA: TGTGCCAGCAGTGAATCGACTGGGAAACTGTTTTTT; CDR3: CASSESTGKLFF
D: NA; size: NA; V: TRBV29-1; J: TRBJ2-7; DNA: TGCAGCGTAAAATGGAGCGGGCCGACCTACGAGCAGTACTTC; CDR3: CSVKWSGPTYEQYF
D: NA; size: NA; V: TRBV14; J: TRBJ2-5; DNA: TGTGCCAGCACCCCGCGTTCCCCCCAAGAGACCCAGTACTTC; CDR3: CASTPRSPQETQYF
D: TRBD1; size: NA; V: TRBV18; J: TRBJ1-5; DNA: TGTGCCAGCTCACCCCAGGGACAGGGCAATCAGCCCCAGCATTTT; CDR3: CASSPQGQGNQPQHF
D: NA; size: NA; V: TRBV19; J: TRBJ2-2; DNA: TGTGCCAGTACCCAGGGGCCGACTAACACCGGGGAGCTGTTTTTT; CDR3: CASTQGPTNTGELFF
D: NA; size: NA; V: TRBV14; J: TRBJ2-1; DNA: TGTGCCAGCAGCCAAGGTCTAGCCTCGGGTGAGCAGTTCTTC; CDR3: CASSQGLASGEQFF
D: NA; size: NA; V: TRBV18; J: TRBJ2-1; DNA: TGTGCCAGCTCACCAAATGCACTAGCCGGTGGAGAGCAGTTCTTC; CDR3: CASSPNALAGGEQFF
D: NA; size: NA; V: TRBV30; J: TRBJ1-2; DNA: TGTGCCTGGAGTGTGGACAGATTCTATGGCTACACCTTC; CDR3: CAWSVDRFYGYTF
D: NA; size: NA; V: TRBV5-1; J: TRBJ2-5; DNA: TGCGCCAGCAGCTTATCCATAGAAGAGACCCAGTACTTC; CDR3: CASSLSIEETQYF
D: TRBD1; size: NA; V: TRBV2; J: TRBJ2-7; DNA: TGTGCCAGCAGCGTCGTGGGGGACAGGGAGCAGTACTTC; CDR3: CASSVVGDREQYF
D: NA; size: NA; V: TRBV18; J: TRBJ1-4; DNA: TGTGCCAGCTCACCCGCGCGCGCCACTAATGAAAAACTGTTTTTT; CDR3: CASSPARATNEKLFF
D: NA; size: NA; V: TRBV15; J: TRBJ2-5; DNA: TGTGCCACCAGCACCGGACTTAACGCGGAGACCCAGTACTTC; CDR3: CATSTGLNAETQYF
D: NA; size: NA; V: TRBV19; J: TRBJ2-3; DNA: TGTGCCAGTAGTATTCAGTGGGCCCCCACAGATACGCAGTATTTT; CDR3: CASSIQWAPTDTQYF
D: TRBD1; size: few; V: TRBV2; J: TRBJ1-6; DNA: TGTGCCAGCACCGAACAGGGGGCGGATAATTCACCCCTCCACTTT; CDR3: CASTEQGADNSPLHF
D: NA; size: NA; V: TRBV27; J: TRBJ1-5; DNA: TGTGCCAGCAGTTTATCGGACAGCTTGCCCCAGCATTTT; CDR3: CASSLSDSLPQHF
D: TRBD1; size: NA; V: TRBV7-3; J: TRBJ1-1; DNA: TGTGCCAGCAGCTTAAAGGGACAGGGGACTGAAGCTTTCTTT; CDR3: CASSLKGQGTEAFF
D: NA; size: NA; V: TRBV7-9; J: TRBJ2-1; DNA: TGTGCCAGCAGCGCCTGGGTTGGCCAGGGTTCACAGTTCTTC; CDR3: CASSAWVGQGSQFF
D: NA; size: NA; V: TRBV7-9; J: TRBJ1-1; DNA: TGTGCCAGCAGCTTGGAAAGGGGCAGTGAAGCTTTCTTT; CDR3: CASSLERGSEAFF
D: TRBD2; size: once; V: TRBV3-1/TRBV3-2; J: TRBJ2-3; DNA: TGTGCCAGCAGCCAGGGGACTAGCGCAGTCACAGATACGCAGTATTTT; CDR3: CASSQGTSAVTDTQYF
D: NA; size: NA; V: TRBV19; J: TRBJ2-1; DNA: TGTGCCAGTAGTGAAGCGGGCGACTACAATGAGCAGTTCTTC; CDR3: CASSEAGDYNEQFF
D: TRBD2; size: NA; V: TRBV7-2; J: TRBJ2-7; DNA: TGTGCCAGCAGCTTAGTGGCTAGCGGGTCCTACGAGCAGTACTTC; CDR3: CASSLVASGSYEQYF
D: TRBD1; size: once; V: TRBV7-3; J: TRBJ2-5; DNA: TGTGCCAGCAGCCTGGGGACAGAAGAGACCCAGTACTTC; CDR3: CASSLGTEETQYF
D: NA; size: NA; V: TRBV15; J: TRBJ1-1; DNA: TGTGCCACCAGCAGAGAACCCGGGATCACGGACACTGAAGCTTTCTTT; CDR3: CATSREPGITDTEAFF
D: NA; size: few; V: TRBV19; J: TRBJ2-3; DNA: TGTGCCAGTAGTACACCCCGAGGACAGACGCGGGATACGCAGTATTTT; CDR3: CASSTPRGQTRDTQYF
D: NA; size: NA; V: TRBV30; J: TRBJ1-2; DNA: TGTGCCTGGAGTGGATTAAGAGGCATTTATGGCTACACCTTC; CDR3: CAWSGLRGIYGYTF
D: NA; size: NA; V: TRBV6-5; J: TRBJ1-1; DNA: TGTGCCAGCAGTACCGGGCCTAGGGGGAACACTGAAGCTTTCTTT; CDR3: CASSTGPRGNTEAFF
D: NA; size: NA; V: TRBV20-1; J: TRBJ2-3; DNA: TGCAGTGCTAGTGGAGGGGAGGGCACAGATACGCAGTATTTT; CDR3: CSASGGEGTDTQYF
D: TRBD1; size: NA; V: TRBV18; J: TRBJ2-3; DNA: TGTGCCAGCTCAGGACAGGGGGCCTCAGATACGCAGTATTTT; CDR3: CASSGQGASDTQYF
D: TRBD2; size: NA; V: TRBV5-1; J: TRBJ2-1; DNA: TGCGCCAGCAGCTTCCCTTCTAGCGGGAATCCCAATGAGCAGTTCTTC; CDR3: CASSFPSSGNPNEQFF
D: NA; size: NA; V: TRBV29-1; J: TRBJ1-2; DNA: TGCAGCGCCGCGACACAGTATGGCTACACCTTC; CDR3: CSAATQYGYTF
D: TRBD2; size: NA; V: TRBV7-3; J: TRBJ2-1; DNA: TGTGCCAGCAGCTTAACCGGACTAGCGGGAGGTGAGCAGTTCTTC; CDR3: CASSLTGLAGGEQFF